This T cell receptor beta chain was found in a study of T cells in Graves' hyperthyroidism and ophthalmopathy (dated by TCRdb to between 2018 and 2021). Regarding the complete study: A discovery cohort of around 100 patients, 43 with Graves' ophthalmopathy and about 58 with stable Graves' hyperthyroidism, was used to find distinguishing TCR V-J signatures. After blood sampling, hyperthyroidism patients were treated with methimazole at a starting dose of 30 mg daily, and ophthalmopathy patients were treated with high-dose intravenous methylprednisolone. Thyroid tissue and blood T-cell repertoires from six Graves' hyperthyroidism patients were also compared in the study. Prospective prediction of ophthalmopathy was tested in an independent validation cohort consisting of some 19 hyperthyroidism patients and around 16 patients who later progressed to ophthalmopathy. TCR Vbeta CDR3 sequencing of approximately 140 peripheral blood samples (about 45 ophthalmopathy, about 80 hyperthyroidism and approximately 17 progressor patients) is reported in the paper. The 100 or so discovery patients were randomly split 7:3 into training and test sets.

The TCR beta CDR3 regions were amplified from the RNA transcripts. A first-round RT-PCR of the TCR CDR3 used the HTBI primer set with the Qiagen OneStep RT-PCR kit. Libraries were constructed in a second round of multiplex PCR, after which size selection and purification were carried out. The libraries were sequenced on an Illumina HiSeq2000 using paired-end 100 bp reads. In the source study's methods: Raw data were processed with SOAPnuke, discarding reads with adapters, uncalled bases, mean Phred below 15, or no exact constant-primer or identifier match. COPE v1.2.5 was used to merge the high-quality paired reads, and each unique nucleotide sequence was defined as a clonotype. MiTCR v1.1 was used to align the clonotypes against IMGT TRBV, TRBD and TRBJ reference segments. Analysis was restricted to V-J combinations with a frequency above 0.0001, which covered approximately 99% of repertoires. A TCS score was defined as the ratio of F50 (clonal expansion) to E x V (chaos), with BLOSUM62-based TCRdist applied between CDR3 peptides within each V-J. Welch's t-statistics and random forest reduced just over 500 V-J features to 13, which were used in a naive Bayes classifier (R e1071). The Morisita-Horn index was used to measure how similar the thyroid and blood repertoires were. Using fastp trimming at Q25 and MiXCR clonotype assembly, TCRdb reanalyzed the public sequencing data and kept in-frame beta chains. Entries are consolidated by CDR3 protein sequence, retaining the most common genes and DNA. Here the V and J calls rest on TCRdb's processing, not on the authors' analysis. Across this sample there are over 500,000 distinct CDR3 sequences, with about 46% seen only once. In total, the top ten clones hold about two fifths of the sample.

V drops 1 base and J drops 9 bases, leaving 22 bases in between. The CDR3 starts with the cysteine, ends with the phenylalanine, and has 18 residues. Left in the record is the CDR3 DNA by itself, 54 bases read in frame from the first base. CDR1 and CDR2, looked up from the germline V gene, are SGHVS and FQNEAQ. Here is what the overall study found, with its caveats: Most expanded thyroid clonotypes (frequency above 0.001) were also found in blood, which suggests that blood repertoires may mirror thyroid immune responses. Ophthalmopathy was separated from stable hyperthyroidism by a 13 V-J signature model, with 85% to 90% sensitivity and 81% to 83% specificity obtained in cross-validation and 80%/75% obtained in testing. In validation, progression to ophthalmopathy was predicted by the model with approximately 67% sensitivity and around 76% specificity, a median of approximately 6.5 months before onset. No statistical method was used to fix the sample size in advance, and group allocation was not hidden from the investigators.

The study excluded patients with uncontrolled infections, other autoimmune diseases, pregnancy or lactation. Diagnoses were established on the basis of clinical symptoms, serum thyroxine and TRAb, thyroid ultrasound, and orbital computed tomography. Trizol reagent was used to extract total RNA, and RNA quality was then checked on an Agilent 2100 Bioanalyzer. This clonotype has just one count. The clone's antigen remains unknown. No base quality information exists; no much larger clone differs at one position. Evidence from one read is weak. Sequenced sample: peripheral blood or thyroid tissue (not recorded which). The rearranged segments are TRBV7-8 and TRBJ1-6, with no D gene named confidently. The TCR comes from an adult woman with Graves' disease, either hyperthyroidism or ophthalmopathy (not recorded which). The bases are TGTGCCAGCAGCTTAGATGGGGAGGGCCCGACCAGTGGTTCACCCCTCCACTTT. Its coded protein is CASSLDGEGPTSGSPLHF.